One T cell receptor beta chain is described in this entry. Both subsets, CD45RA+ naive and CD45RA-negative memory, were split from the CD4+ cells. The method was immunoSEQ multiplex PCR; TCRdb's version includes in-frame clones alone and lacks a portion of them. Among 600,000 to 700,000 clones, about three quarters were seen once, and the ten largest hold around 2%. These data are taken from a study of shared clonotypes between healthy human individuals. This CDR3 has 17 residues. Germline trimming cut 0 bases from V and 0 bases from J; bases unmatched to any gene: 4. The V gene's germline CDR1 is LNHNV and CDR2 YYDKDF (reference sequence).

The genes are TRBV15 and TRBJ2-2, with 7 bases fitting TRBD1. The sequenced sample consisted of memory CD4+ T cells sorted from blood. Regarding subset: CD45RA-negative fraction. This TCR derives from a woman aged 25 to 39 in good health. CDR3 in amino acids: CATSRDLTGANTGELFF. CDR3 nucleotide sequence: TGTGCCACCAGCAGAGACTTAACAGGGGCGAACACCGGGGAGCTGTTTTTT.